These 24 T cell receptor beta chains came from one sample sequenced in a study of blood T cell repertoires in COVID-19. Sequencing was performed with immunoSEQ multiplex PCR; in TCRdb, only in-frame clones are kept and a portion is missing. This sample carries fewer than 300,000 clones, 75% to 95% of them seen once, and the ten largest clones take 0.9% to 1.2%. The sequencing sample was made of PBMCs or T cells enriched from blood (not recorded which). The receptors were gathered from a woman aged 25 to 39 who had recovered from COVID-19.

The rearrangement links TRBV14 to TRBJ2-5; 11 bases match TRBD1. Germline V CDR1 and CDR2: SGHDN, FVKESK. The CDR3 length is 15 residues. With V trimmed by 4 bases and J by 5 bases, 6 bases remained unmatched. CDR3 sequence (DNA): TGTGCCAGCAGCCCCGGGACAGGGGGTCCTGAGACCCAGTACTTC. It yields the protein CASSPGTGGPETQYF. The full variable domain, completed using reference TRBV14 and TRBJ2-5, is EAGVTQFPSHSVIEKGQTVTLRCDPISGHDNLYWYRRVMGKEIKFLLHFVKESKQDESGMPNNRFLAERTGGTYSTLKVQPAELEDSGVYFCASSPGTGGPETQYFGPGTRLLVL.

This sequence joins TRBV5-4 and TRBJ1-1; D is perhaps TRBD1 (6 bases). V was pared by 4 bases and J by 1 base, with 11 bases between. From germline, CDR1 is SGHNT and CDR2 YYREEE (reference sequence). This CDR3 contains 14 residues. The CDR3, as DNA: TGTGCCAGCAGCCAGGGGTATACGAACACTGAAGCTTTCTTT. This codes for CASSQGYTNTEAFF.

The chain uses TRBV27 and TRBJ2-3, with TRBD2 matching over 9 bases. Per germline, CDR1 MNHEY and CDR2 SMNVEV (reference sequence). J gave up 0 bases and V 0 bases, and 10 bases lay outside the gene matches. This CDR3 spans 19 amino acids. The DNA for the CDR3 is TGTGCCAGCAGTTTATCCTCCAGACTAGCGGAGGGTAGCACAGATACGCAGTATTTT. Its protein product is CASSLSSRLAEGSTDTQYF.

The chain has TRBV2 and TRBJ1-4, with 7 bases aligning to TRBD1. Looked up from germline, CDR1 is SNHLY and CDR2 is FYNNEI. This CDR3 region has 14 residues. After removal of 7 bases from V and 7 bases from J, the junction contained 9 bases not matched to a gene. The CDR3 loop is CASNRQGGGEKLFF. CDR3 nucleotides: TGTGCCAGCAATAGACAGGGTGGAGGTGAAAAACTGTTTTTT.

The J gene is TRBJ1-5, the V gene TRBV5-1; D possibly corresponds to TRBD1 (5 bases). The CDR3 consists of 15 residues. Trimming left V 0 bases short and J 2 bases short, with 9 bases between. Germline V gene lookup returns CDR1 SGHRS and CDR2 YFSETQ. The CDR3, as DNA: TGCGCCAGCAGCTTGGATGGGGCTGGCAATCAGCCCCAGCATTTT. Protein: CASSLDGAGNQPQHF.

The rearrangement links TRBV7-8 to TRBJ1-2; 8 nucleotides match TRBD1. V shed 5 bases, J shed 4 bases, and the junction held 9 bases outside the gene matches. CDR1 is SGHVS and CDR2 is FQNEAQ in the germline V gene. The CDR3 extends over 15 amino acids. DNA of the CDR3: TGTGCCAGCAGCGCGTACACAGGGGGTGGCTATGGCTACACCTTC. Translating it yields CASSAYTGGGYGYTF.

The rearrangement joins TRBV9 to TRBJ2-5; TRBD2 is a possible D gene (6 bases). The better agreement between TRBJ2-7 and the DNA end casts doubt on the J call. The CDR3 runs to 14 residues. Germline CDR1 is SGDLS and CDR2 is YYNGEE. CDR3 bases: TGTGCCAGCAGCGTGGGGCGGGATAACTACGAGCAGTACTTC. Translation gives CASSVGRDNYEQYF.

The CDR3 loop is CATSTGDISNQPQHF. CDR3 coding DNA: TGTGCCACCAGCACCGGGGACATTAGCAATCAGCCCCAGCATTTT. The rearrangement joins TRBV15 to TRBJ1-5; D perhaps matches TRBD1 (6 bases). The CDR3 contains 15 residues. Germline CDR1 LNHNV, CDR2 YYDKDF (reference sequence). The V end was cut by 4 bases, the J end by 0 bases, with 10 bases between.

The V gene is TRBV5-4, the J gene TRBJ2-3; 8 positions match TRBD1. The CDR3 is 19 residues long. J was trimmed by 4 bases and V by 3 bases; bases with no gene match: 19. CDR1 SGHNT and CDR2 YYREEE come from the germline V gene (reference sequence). CDR3 nucleotides: TGTGCCAGCAGCTATGACAGGGGATTGACCTCAAGGATCTCAGATACGCAGTATTTT. It yields the protein CASSYDRGLTSRISDTQYF.

This chain links TRBV7-9 with TRBJ2-1, with D unresolved. Germline values: CDR1 SEHNR, CDR2 FQNEAQ (reference sequence). V dropped 5 bases and J dropped 12 bases, with 14 bases sitting between them. This CDR3 has 12 amino acids. The CDR3 DNA reads as TGTGCCAGCAGCCCTGGATGGGCAGGGCAGTTCTTC. Protein: CASSPGWAGQFF.

Comment on this clone: Within the sample, other DNA sequences also encode this same CDR3. The chain employs TRBV28 and TRBJ2-7; D remains ambiguous. This CDR3 is built from 11 residues. Germline CDR1 and CDR2: MDHEN and SYDVKM. V was pared by 4 bases and J by 4 bases, with 5 bases between. This chain's CDR3 is CASSSPYEQYF. CDR3 in DNA: TGTGCCAGCAGTTCTCCTTACGAGCAGTACTTC.

The V and J genes are TRBV27 and TRBJ1-1; D uncertain. Germline V CDR1 and CDR2: MNHEY, SMNVEV (reference sequence). This CDR3 comprises 15 residues. With 7 bases removed from V and 0 bases from J, the gap between germline ends came to 15 bases. CDR3 coding DNA: TGTGCCAGCATGGTGGGCCTAGCTTTGAACACTGAAGCTTTCTTT. Amino acid sequence: CASMVGLALNTEAFF.

The chain combines TRBV25-1 with TRBJ2-7; 12 bases are a match to TRBD1. This CDR3 has 17 residues. Germline CDR1 MGHDK, CDR2 SYGVNS. V lost 3 bases to trimming and J lost 3 bases; unmatched junction nucleotides: 9. The DNA for the CDR3 is TGTGCCAGCAGTGAGATAGGGGGGACAGGGGGCCTCTACGAGCAGTACTTC. This translates into CASSEIGGTGGLYEQYF.

The chain uses TRBV4-1 and TRBJ1-2, with 7 nucleotides matching TRBD1. The CDR3 runs 17 residues. CDR1 and CDR2 from the germline V gene are MGHRA and YSYEKL. The V and J ends lost 1 base and 4 bases, in that order; junction bases with no gene match: 12. The CDR3 nucleotides read TGCGCCAGCAGCCAAGCCCCTGGACAGGCGGTCATCTATGGCTACACCTTC. This translates into CASSQAPGQAVIYGYTF.

The J gene is TRBJ2-1, the V gene TRBV4-2, with 12 positions matching TRBD2. Trimming took 4 bases from V and 5 from J; bases not matched to a gene: 3. CDR3 length: 15 residues. Looked up from germline, CDR1 is LGHNA and CDR2 is YNFKEQ. The CDR3 DNA is TGTGCCAGCAGCCTTAGACTAGCGGGAGACAATGAGCAGTTCTTC. This encodes CASSLRLAGDNEQFF.

The rearrangement links TRBV5-6 to TRBJ2-5, with 10 bases that match TRBD1. J lost 7 bases, V lost 5 bases, and 14 bases had no gene match. The germline gives CDR1 SGHDT, CDR2 YYEEEE. This CDR3 is built from 16 residues. In DNA, the CDR3 is TGTGCCAGCAGAAACCAGGGACAGGGGATCGTGTGGACCCAGTACTTC. As protein: CASRNQGQGIVWTQYF. Supplemented by reference TRBV5-6 and TRBJ2-5, the full variable domain reads DAGVTQSPTHLIKTRGQQVTLRCSPKSGHDTVSWYQQALGQGPQFIFQYYEEEERQRGNFPDRFSGHQFPNYSSELNVNALLLGDSALYLCASRNQGQGIVWTQYFGPGTRLLVL.

V is TRBV7-6 and J is TRBJ1-2; TRBD1 matches 7 bases. The CDR3 consists of 15 residues. J gave up 1 base and V 5 bases, and 7 bases lay outside the gene matches. CDR1 SGHVS and CDR2 FNYEAQ come from the germline V gene. The CDR3 here is CASSRGTVLNYGYTF. CDR3 DNA sequence: TGTGCCAGCAGCCGCGGGACAGTACTTAACTATGGCTACACCTTC.

This chain links TRBV6-5 with TRBJ1-6; possible D gene TRBD1, 5 bases. Germline CDR1 reads MNHEY; CDR2 reads SVGAGI. This CDR3 is built from 14 residues. The V and J ends lost 4 bases and 7 bases respectively, with 11 bases between them. The CDR3 sequence: CASSLAGQNSPLHF. As DNA, the CDR3 is TGTGCCAGCAGTTTAGCAGGGCAGAATTCACCCCTCCACTTT.

The chain links TRBV28 to TRBJ2-3, with 10 bases matching TRBD2. CDR1 is MDHEN, CDR2 SYDVKM, per germline. Trimming took 4 bases from V and 5 from J; bases not matched to a gene: 6. This CDR3 spans 15 amino acids. In nucleotides, the CDR3 is TGTGCCAGCAGTTCGAGCGGGAGGGCCGGAGATACGCAGTATTTT. Translated: CASSSSGRAGDTQYF.

The chain couples TRBV6-5 to TRBJ2-3; 11 bases map to TRBD2. V trimming: 2 bases; J trimming: 3 bases; junction bases outside the gene matches: 4. In germline, CDR1 is MNHEY, CDR2 SVGAGI. CDR3 length: 16 residues. This chain's CDR3 is CASSYVVAGGTDTQYF. The CDR3 nucleotides are TGTGCCAGCAGTTACGTAGTAGCGGGAGGGACAGATACGCAGTATTTT.

The gene calls are TRBV28 and TRBJ2-6; 10 bases line up with TRBD1. CDR3 length equals 17 residues. V lost 6 bases to trimming and J lost 4 bases; unmatched junction nucleotides: 9. Germline V lookup: CDR1 MDHEN, CDR2 SYDVKM. The CDR3 region is CASSLDRGRLGANVLTF. The CDR3 region has the DNA TGTGCCAGCAGCCTAGACAGGGGGCGTCTCGGGGCCAACGTCCTGACTTTC.

The V and J genes are TRBV5-6 and TRBJ2-7; TRBD1 agrees at 8 bases. V lost 0 bases to trimming and J lost 3 bases; unmatched junction nucleotides: 11. The CDR3 covers 17 residues. The germline V gene encodes CDR1 SGHDT and CDR2 YYEEEE. CDR3 nucleotides: TGTGCCAGCAGCTTGGGTGCGCCGGGACAGGAGTTCTACGAGCAGTACTTC. Protein sequence: CASSLGAPGQEFYEQYF.

This rearrangement joins TRBV24-1 to TRBJ2-2; TRBD1 agrees at 10 bases. There are 17 residues in the CDR3. CDR1 and CDR2 (germline): KGHDR, SFDVKD. The J segment lost 2 bases and the V segment lost 4 bases, leaving 6 bases of the junction unmatched. CDR3 sequence (DNA): TGTGCCACCAGTGACTGGACAGGGGGAGGAAACACCGGGGAGCTGTTTTTT. It encodes CATSDWTGGGNTGELFF.

V usage is TRBV5-6 and J usage is TRBJ1-6; the D is unclear. The V gene's germline CDR1 is SGHDT and CDR2 YYEEEE. V lost 2 bases and J lost 8, with 5 bases in between. The CDR3 loop spans 12 amino acids. The CDR3 reads CASSFQDSPLHF. The CDR3 DNA is TGTGCCAGCAGCTTTCAGGATTCACCCCTCCACTTT.